The text below deals with one T cell receptor beta chain. The CDR3 length is 13 residues. Between the trimmed V and J ends, which lost 0 bases and 11 bases, there was a span of 8 bases. CDR1 and CDR2 (germline): WSHSY, SAAADI. The data originate from a study of blood T cell repertoires in COVID-19. Whole-study context: The United States, Italy and Spain supplied acute and convalescent COVID-19 samples. PBMCs, B-cell-depleted T cells, or T cells were the source of the cDNA or gDNA that made up the material.

Participants came from around 25 US areas, aged about 18 to 100 years. Profiled with immunoSEQ multiplex PCR; TCRdb holds only in-frame clones, not every one. This sample carries about 230,000 clones, 70% to 90% of them seen once, and the ten largest clones take 2% to 2.5%. The chain has TRBV10-2 and TRBJ1-6, with D unresolved. Material: PBMCs or T cells enriched from blood (not recorded which). The source of this sequence is a woman in her thirties or forties with acute COVID-19. This CDR3 reads CASSESREAPLHF. The CDR3 DNA is TGCGCCAGCAGTGAGTCAAGGGAGGCACCCCTCCACTTT.